The 16 T cell receptor beta chains below come from one sample, sequenced in a study of identical twins. TCRdb fed the 5' RACE reads into MiXCR, producing one record per CDR3 protein. This sample has more than 250,000 distinct CDR3 sequences, with more than 6.5% found just once. The data also belong to a second study, concerning yellow fever vaccine responses in identical twins.

Sequencing was performed on memory (CD45RO+) T cells sorted from blood. Receptors originate from a woman younger than 35 in good health.

This clonotype was found a few times. The chain combines TRBV19 with TRBJ1-4; the D gene is possibly TRBD1 (6 bases). Trimming removed 2 bases at V and 7 bases at J, with 29 bases between. Germline V gene lookup returns CDR1 LNHDA and CDR2 SQIVND (reference sequence). The CDR3 is 20 amino acids. CDR3 sequence (DNA): TGTGCCAGTAGTATACGCCGTACCGGGAAGACAGGTCCCCAGGGTGAAAAACTGTTTTTT. The encoded protein is CASSIRRTGKTGPQGEKLFF.

The sample holds many counts of this clonotype. This chain connects TRBV7-2 to TRBJ1-3; D ambiguous. V was trimmed by 4 bases and J by 0 bases, leaving 13 bases between them. This CDR3 contains 16 residues. Germline CDR1 is SGHTA and CDR2 is FQGNSA. The CDR3 DNA reads as TGTGCCAGCAGCTCGTTGAGCGAAGCCTCTGGAAACACCATATATTTT. It specifies CASSSLSEASGNTIYF.

This clonotype has just a few counts. The chain recombines TRBV2 with TRBJ2-2; a weak D match, TRBD1 (7 bases). The length of the CDR3 is 16 residues. The V gene lost 5 bases and the J gene lost 3 bases, with 16 bases spanning the gap. The germline V gene has CDR1 SNHLY and CDR2 FYNNEI. The CDR3: CASSYRQGGDTGELFF. Here the CDR3 DNA reads TGTGCCAGCAGTTACCGCCAGGGGGGCGACACCGGGGAGCTGTTTTTT.

This clonotype was detected only a few times. The genes are TRBV6-1 and TRBJ2-1; 10 bases line up with TRBD1. The germline CDR1 and CDR2 sequences are MNHNS and SASEGT. The CDR3 has 14 residues. Unmatched junction bases numbered 6, after V lost 5 bases and J lost 8 bases. The CDR3 DNA sequence: TGTGCCAGCAGTCGAGGACAGGGGGTCTATGAGCAGTTCTTC. Its translation: CASSRGQGVYEQFF.

This clonotype has just a few counts. The chain recombines TRBV2 with TRBJ2-1; possibly TRBD2 for D (6 bases). Germline-derived CDR1 and CDR2 are SNHLY and FYNNEI. V was shortened by 7 bases and J by 0 bases, with 13 bases between the two germline ends. This CDR3 is 15 amino acids long. The CDR3 here is CASTRLVGSYNEQFF. CDR3 DNA sequence: TGTGCCAGCACTCGACTAGTCGGCTCCTACAATGAGCAGTTCTTC.

This clonotype has at least ten counts. The chain has TRBV2 and TRBJ2-2; TRBD1 might be the D (6 bases). Trimming took 5 bases from V and 0 from J, leaving 7 bases between them. Germline loops: CDR1 SNHLY, CDR2 FYNNEI. The CDR3 consists of 14 residues. The CDR3 nucleotides read TGTGCCAGCAGTAGGACAGCGAACACCGGGGAGCTGTTTTTT. Its protein product is CASSRTANTGELFF.

This clonotype turned up a few times. The CDR3 protein is CASSAGMGLAVREQYF. The CDR3 nucleotides read TGTGCCAGCAGCGCCGGTATGGGACTAGCGGTGCGGGAGCAGTACTTC. V and J are TRBV9 and TRBJ2-7, with 11 bases identical to TRBD2. J gave up 7 bases and V 3 bases, and 12 bases lay outside the gene matches. Germline CDR1 reads SGDLS; CDR2 reads YYNGEE. This CDR3 is 16 amino acids long.

This clonotype occurred many times. V is TRBV12-3 or TRBV12-4 and J is TRBJ2-1, with D perhaps TRBD2 (5 bases). Trimming cost V 6 bases and J 6 bases, with 21 bases left between them. This CDR3 has 16 amino acids. The CDR3 loop reads CASSWSRATRGNEQFF. The CDR3 DNA follows: TGTGCCAGCAGCTGGTCGAGGGCCACCCGGGGCAATGAGCAGTTCTTC.

This clonotype has just a few counts. The chain recombines TRBV20-1 with TRBJ2-1; TRBD2 matches at 7 bases. This CDR3 contains 12 residues. Per germline, CDR1 DFQATT and CDR2 SNEGSKA (reference sequence). Trimming took 0 bases from V and 10 from J; bases not matched to a gene: 3. The CDR3 sequence: CSARDAGAEQFF. Here the CDR3 DNA reads TGCAGTGCTAGAGATGCGGGAGCGGAGCAGTTCTTC.

This chain connects TRBV20-1 to TRBJ2-7, with TRBD2 identical over 10 bases. The CDR3 has 14 amino acids. CDR1 and CDR2 (germline): DFQATT, SNEGSKA (reference sequence). The trim removed 4 bases at V and 6 bases at J, leaving 9 bases unmatched. The CDR3 protein is CSAMLAGGTGEQYV. In DNA form, the CDR3 reads TGCAGTGCTATGTTAGCGGGGGGTACGGGCGAGCAGTACGTC.

The table lists this clonotype with many counts. The V call is TRBV11-2, the J call TRBJ2-5, with 15 bases that match TRBD2. Germline CDR1 reads SGHAT; CDR2 reads FQNNGV. V was pared by 5 bases and J by 2 bases, with 3 bases of the junction left unmatched. The CDR3 has 16 residues. The CDR3 sequence is CASSTGTSGGQETQYF. Here the CDR3 DNA reads TGTGCCAGCAGCACCGGGACTAGCGGGGGGCAAGAGACCCAGTACTTC.

V and J are TRBV27 and TRBJ1-2; the D gene is possibly TRBD1 (5 bases). The ends were cut back, 8 bases at V and 4 bases at J, with 17 bases in the middle. Germline lookup yields CDR1 MNHEY and CDR2 SMNVEV (reference sequence). CDR3 length: 14 residues. Here the CDR3 DNA reads TGTGCCAGCGGACCTTCCGGGACGGCCTATGGCTACACCTTC. It specifies CASGPSGTAYGYTF.

This clonotype has ten or more counts. The chain couples TRBV10-3 to TRBJ1-2, with 9 bases matching TRBD1. CDR1 is ENHRY, CDR2 SYGVKD, per germline. Losses at the gene ends were 4 bases for V and 4 bases for J; bases not matched to a gene: 7. There are 15 residues in the CDR3. The CDR3 reads CAISVGTGMAYGYTF. Written as DNA, the CDR3 is TGTGCCATCAGTGTGGGGACAGGGATGGCCTATGGCTACACCTTC.

This clonotype was recorded at least ten times. The chain is built from TRBV20-1 and TRBJ2-3, with 8 bases matching TRBD2. The CDR3 consists of 13 residues. J lost 5 bases, V lost 6 bases, and 7 bases had no gene match. Germline CDR1 DFQATT, CDR2 SNEGSKA (reference sequence). CDR3 region: CSAPGLAVDTQYF. The CDR3 coding sequence is TGCAGTGCCCCAGGACTAGCAGTAGATACGCAGTATTTT.

J is TRBJ1-5 and V is TRBV2, with D possibly matching TRBD1 (6 bases). Germline V lookup: CDR1 SNHLY, CDR2 FYNNEI. The CDR3 spans 13 residues. V lost 7 bases, J lost 11 bases, and 18 bases lay in between. Written as DNA, the CDR3 is TGTGCCAGCACTAAACGGGGGGCCAGCACCCAGCATTTT. Amino acids: CASTKRGASTQHF.

This clonotype was detected many times. The chain uses TRBV12-3 or TRBV12-4 and TRBJ1-3; D is possibly TRBD1 (6 bases). The CDR3 is 13 amino acids. Trimming shortened V by 5 bases and J by 4 bases, and 9 bases separated the two germline ends. CDR3 residues: CASSPGTGNTIYF. DNA for the CDR3: TGTGCCAGCAGTCCCGGGACAGGAAACACCATATATTTT.